These 27 T cell receptor beta chains were sequenced from one sample in a study of radiotherapy plus CTLA-4 blockade in lung cancer listed by TCRdb under 2018. Libraries were prepared through the immunoSEQ multiplex PCR assay. TCRdb mirrors the immuneACCESS table, restricted to in-frame sequences. Some clones are absent from its copies; in checked studies, under half trace to an unresolved V gene, and the reason for the others is unknown. This sample gives 55,000 to 65,000 clones in total; 76% of them show up just once. The biggest ten clones account for around 2.8% of the sample. The sample consisted of peripheral blood, taken from a patient treated with radiotherapy plus ipilimumab. All receptors derive from a human donor with non-small cell lung cancer who had a complete response to radiotherapy plus ipilimumab.

The genes are TRBV6-5 and TRBJ2-7; 9 positions match TRBD2. Germline V gene data show CDR1 as MNHEY and CDR2 as SVGAGI. This CDR3 region has 14 residues. V shed 0 bases and J 9 bases; nucleotides not matched to a gene: 6. CDR3 region: CASSYSGTSSAQYF. Here the CDR3 DNA reads TGTGCCAGCAGTTACTCAGGGACTAGCAGCGCGCAGTACTTC.

V is TRBV19 and J is TRBJ1-5, with TRBD1 matching over 9 bases. Trimming at V came to 8 bases and at J to 6 bases, leaving 17 bases not matched to a gene. CDR3 length: 17 amino acids. Germline V gene data show CDR1 as LNHDA and CDR2 as SQIVND (reference sequence). The CDR3 nucleotides read TGTGCCAGTGCGGACAGGGGCCAAACCAAGTCCAGTCAGCCCCAGCATTTT. Protein product: CASADRGQTKSSQPQHF.

This clone was counted once. The rearrangement uses TRBV27 and TRBJ2-3, with 10 bases lining up with TRBD2. CDR1 and CDR2 from the germline V gene are MNHEY and SMNVEV (reference sequence). J gave up 6 bases and V 6 bases, and 18 bases lay outside the gene matches. The CDR3 consists of 18 residues. DNA for the CDR3: TGTGCCAGCAGCCGAATCCCCCTTCTAGCGGGAGTTCACGATACGCAGTATTTT. Encoded protein: CASSRIPLLAGVHDTQYF.

The CDR3 is CASSPTDRASYNSPLHF. As DNA, the CDR3 is TGTGCCAGCAGCCCAACGGACAGGGCGTCCTATAATTCACCCCTCCACTTT. The chain employs TRBV7-9 and TRBJ1-6, with 8 positions matching TRBD1. Germline V gene data show CDR1 as SEHNR and CDR2 as FQNEAQ (reference sequence). Germline trimming cut 5 bases from V and 1 base from J; bases unmatched to any gene: 7. The CDR3 loop spans 17 amino acids.

The rearrangement links TRBV5-1 to TRBJ2-7; maybe TRBD1 (6 bases). CDR1 is SGHRS and CDR2 is YFSETQ in the germline V gene. This CDR3 has 15 residues. Between the trimmed V and J ends, which lost 0 bases and 0 bases, there was a span of 10 bases. The chain's CDR3 is CASSLGQGSSYEQYF. The CDR3, as DNA: TGCGCCAGCAGCTTGGGTCAGGGGAGCTCCTACGAGCAGTACTTC. Variable domain in full (rest from reference TRBV5-1 and TRBJ2-7): KAGVTQTPRYLIKTRGQQVTLSCSPISGHRSVSWYQQTPGQGLQFLFEYFSETQRNKGNFPGRFSGRQFSNSRSEMNVSTLELGDSALYLCASSLGQGSSYEQYFGPGTRLTVT.

The V call is TRBV5-1, the J call TRBJ2-2, with TRBD2 as a possible D gene (5 bases). Germline V gene data show CDR1 as SGHRS and CDR2 as YFSETQ. This CDR3 has 16 amino acids. Trimming removed 1 base at V and 2 bases at J, with 12 bases between. The CDR3 nucleotides are TGCGCCAGCAGCTTGTTGCTGAGCGGTAACACCGGGGAGCTGTTTTTT. Protein sequence: CASSLLLSGNTGELFF.

The chain employs TRBV2 and TRBJ2-2; TRBD1 aligns across 9 bases. In germline, CDR1 is SNHLY, CDR2 FYNNEI. V was clipped by 7 bases and J by 5 bases; unmatched bases: 2. This CDR3 spans 13 amino acids. The CDR3 DNA reads as TGTGCCAGCAACGACAGGGGGACCGGGGAGCTGTTTTTT. Translated: CASNDRGTGELFF.

This clone turned up a few times. The gene calls are TRBV19 and TRBJ1-2, with 12 bases that match TRBD1. The V segment lost 6 bases and the J segment 8 bases; nucleotides outside the gene matches: 7. Germline CDR1 reads LNHDA; CDR2 reads SQIVND (reference sequence). The CDR3 loop spans 14 amino acids. The CDR3 DNA is TGTGCCAGTAGCTACAGGGACAGGGGGCAAGGCTACACCTTC. Translated, it gives CASSYRDRGQGYTF.

The chain joins TRBV19 to TRBJ2-6; D is ambiguous. CDR1 and CDR2 (germline): LNHDA, SQIVND (reference sequence). V lost 3 bases, J lost 3 bases, and 12 bases lay in between. This CDR3 is 16 amino acids long. In nucleotides, the CDR3 is TGTGCCAGTAGTATCCGCGCCATGCGTGGGGCCAACGTCCTGACTTTC. Amino acid sequence: CASSIRAMRGANVLTF.

Only a few counts were recorded for this clone. The rearrangement links TRBV5-1 to TRBJ2-1; 9 bases line up with TRBD1. CDR3 length equals 15 residues. Trimming cost V 7 bases and J 7 bases; bases outside gene matches: 12. Germline CDR1 is SGHRS and CDR2 is YFSETQ. Here the CDR3 reads CASAPTGTGRNEQFF. The CDR3 bases are TGCGCCAGCGCACCCACCGGGACAGGGAGGAATGAGCAGTTCTTC.

The chain carries TRBV15 and TRBJ2-7, with 10 positions matching TRBD1. J lost 3 bases, V lost 4 bases, and 6 bases had no gene match. The length of the CDR3 is 15 residues. Germline loops: CDR1 LNHNV, CDR2 YYDKDF (reference sequence). CDR3 protein: CATSTGGTGDYEQYF. The DNA for the CDR3 is TGTGCCACCAGCACAGGCGGGACAGGGGACTACGAGCAGTACTTC.

The chain uses TRBV19 and TRBJ2-4, with TRBD1 as a possible D gene (6 bases). The ends were cut back, 5 bases at V and 1 base at J, with 12 bases in the middle. This CDR3 region has 15 residues. Per the germline V gene, CDR1 is LNHDA and CDR2 is SQIVND (reference sequence). The CDR3 coding sequence is TGTGCCAGTAGTTGGGGGCTTCTCGCCAAAAACATTCAGTACTTC. Protein sequence: CASSWGLLAKNIQYF.

The chain is built from TRBV2 and TRBJ2-3; the D gene is possibly TRBD2 (5 bases). Trimming stripped 3 bases from V and 5 bases from J, with 15 bases between. The CDR3 runs to 15 residues. Germline lookup yields CDR1 SNHLY and CDR2 FYNNEI. CDR3 bases: TGTGCCAGCAGTGAGCCTTCGGGGTTGAAAGATACGCAGTATTTT. This gives the protein CASSEPSGLKDTQYF.

V is TRBV4-1 and J is TRBJ2-5; D is ambiguous. Gene TRBJ2-7 matches the end of the DNA better, so the J call may be wrong. Germline lookup yields CDR1 MGHRA and CDR2 YSYEKL. The CDR3 extends over 15 amino acids. The CDR3 is CASSQDGQVVGEQYF. CDR3 nucleotide sequence: TGCGCCAGCAGCCAAGATGGCCAGGTCGTCGGCGAGCAGTACTTC.

This chain connects TRBV5-1 to TRBJ2-7; a possible D gene is TRBD1 (5 bases). CDR1 is SGHRS, CDR2 YFSETQ, per germline. There are 14 residues in the CDR3. V was cut by 0 bases and J by 2 bases, with 9 bases left in between. The CDR3 DNA reads TGCGCCAGCAGCTTGGTACGGACAACCTACGAGCAGTACTTC. Protein product: CASSLVRTTYEQYF.

This clone appeared a few times. This rearrangement joins TRBV28 to TRBJ1-2; D unresolved. Germline assignment: CDR1 MDHEN and CDR2 SYDVKM. V was clipped by 2 bases and J by 7 bases, with 14 bases between them. The CDR3 covers 14 residues. Here the CDR3 DNA reads TGTGCCAGCAGTTTACTGCGGCTAGGAGGTGGCTACACCTTC. This sequence encodes CASSLLRLGGGYTF.

The J gene is TRBJ2-5, the V gene TRBV7-9; 8 bases map to TRBD1. Germline V CDR1 and CDR2: SEHNR, FQNEAQ (reference sequence). This CDR3 region has 16 residues. V lost 5 bases and J lost 0; bases outside the gene matches: 8. CDR3 residues: CASSPRDRRHQETQYF. The CDR3 DNA is TGTGCCAGCAGCCCGCGGGACAGGAGGCACCAAGAGACCCAGTACTTC.

V gene TRBV28 combines with J gene TRBJ2-2, with 9 bases identical to TRBD2. Germline CDR1 reads MDHEN; CDR2 reads SYDVKM. This CDR3 is built from 16 residues. With 2 bases clipped from V and 5 bases from J, the junction kept 6 bases outside the gene matches. Written as DNA, the CDR3 is TGTGCCAGCAGTTTAATCCAGCGGGAGGATACCGGGGAGCTGTTTTTT. This sequence encodes CASSLIQREDTGELFF.

The rearrangement uses TRBV28 and TRBJ1-6; the D is unclear. CDR1 and CDR2 from the germline V gene are MDHEN and SYDVKM. V was clipped by 3 bases and J by 11 bases, with 11 bases between them. The CDR3 contains 13 residues. CDR3 sequence (DNA): TGTGCCAGCAGTTTTTTTTCCCGCGCACCCCTCCACTTT. The encoded protein is CASSFFSRAPLHF.

This clone was seen a handful of times. The chain employs TRBV9 and TRBJ2-7, with a possible D match to TRBD1 (5 bases). V was pared by 3 bases and J by 0 bases, with 10 bases between. CDR1 is SGDLS and CDR2 is YYNGEE in the germline V gene. The CDR3 has 14 amino acids. CDR3 nucleotide sequence: TGTGCCAGCAGCGCGACAGAGAGCTCCTACGAGCAGTACTTC. Residues: CASSATESSYEQYF.

V is TRBV7-9 and J is TRBJ2-7; 9 bases are a match to TRBD1. This CDR3 region has 14 residues. V dropped 5 bases and J dropped 4; count of bases not matched to a gene: 6. Germline CDR1 is SEHNR and CDR2 is FQNEAQ (reference sequence). The CDR3 region is CASSPGTGRYEQYF. The CDR3 bases are TGTGCCAGCAGCCCAGGGACAGGGCGGTACGAGCAGTACTTC.

The rearrangement uses TRBV7-9 and TRBJ2-7, with 7 bases fitting TRBD2. With 5 bases clipped from V and 7 bases from J, the junction kept 14 bases outside the gene matches. The CDR3 runs to 15 residues. Germline-derived CDR1 and CDR2 are SEHNR and FQNEAQ (reference sequence). The CDR3 spells CASSPTDGRRREQYF. DNA for the CDR3: TGTGCCAGCAGCCCCACGGACGGGAGGAGACGGGAGCAGTACTTC.

The V call is TRBV6-5, the J call TRBJ2-7; TRBD1 matches 8 bases. The ends lost 6 bases at V and 1 base at J; junction bases unmatched: 8. Per germline, CDR1 MNHEY and CDR2 SVGAGI. The CDR3 has 15 residues. CDR3 residues: CASRSPRTGSYEQYF. DNA of the CDR3: TGTGCCAGCAGGTCCCCCCGGACAGGGTCCTACGAGCAGTACTTC.

The chain has TRBV10-1 and TRBJ2-1; no definite D call. This CDR3 has 15 residues. Looked up from germline, CDR1 is WNHNN and CDR2 is SYGVQD (reference sequence). The ends were cut back, 4 bases at V and 12 bases at J, with 22 bases in the middle. CDR3 sequence: CASSGPASNPRGQFF. CDR3 DNA: TGCGCCAGCAGTGGACCCGCATCGAACCCACGCGGGCAGTTCTTC.

The chain has TRBV6-5 and TRBJ2-3; TRBD2 might be the D (5 bases). The CDR3 extends over 16 amino acids. V was trimmed by 4 bases and J by 2 bases, leaving 16 bases between them. Germline CDR1 and CDR2: MNHEY and SVGAGI. The CDR3 here is CASSSQSRVPTDTQYF. The CDR3 region has the DNA TGTGCCAGCAGTTCCCAGTCGAGGGTCCCCACAGATACGCAGTATTTT.

V gene TRBV7-9 combines with J gene TRBJ2-7; no definite D call. CDR1 is SEHNR and CDR2 is FQNEAQ in the germline V gene (reference sequence). The CDR3 is 12 amino acids. Trimming removed 5 bases at V and 7 bases at J, with 12 bases between. CDR3 in amino acids: CASSRVDNEQYF. The CDR3 coding sequence is TGTGCCAGCAGCCGCGTCGATAATGAGCAGTACTTC.

This sequence joins TRBV19 and TRBJ2-5, with 8 bases identical to TRBD1. Germline lookup yields CDR1 LNHDA and CDR2 SQIVND (reference sequence). CDR3 length equals 13 residues. Trimming cost V 4 bases and J 2 bases; bases outside gene matches: 0. The CDR3 loop is CASSRDRQETQYF. In nucleotides, the CDR3 is TGTGCCAGTAGTAGGGACAGGCAAGAGACCCAGTACTTC.